This TCR beta chain was obtained from a study of blood T cell repertoires in COVID-19. On the study more broadly: The United States, Italy and Spain supplied acute and convalescent COVID-19 samples. PBMCs, B-cell-depleted T cells, or T cells provided the cDNA or gDNA that made up the material.

J lost 0 bases, V lost 4 bases, and 4 bases had no gene match. Germline V gene lookup returns CDR1 SEHNR and CDR2 FQNEAQ (reference sequence). CDR3 size: 16 residues. Per the study methods: Reference gene primer amplification yielded estimated nucleated cell counts. Data came from immunoSEQ multiplex PCR; TCRdb stores just in-frame clones and leaves some out. That table gives V, J and clone size, and the DNA gave D and trimming. The data contain some 200,000 clones, 65% to 90% of them singletons. The V gene is TRBV7-9, the J gene TRBJ1-5, with TRBD1 identical over 9 bases. Sequenced sample: peripheral blood. This TCR came from a man at least 80 years old with acute or convalescent COVID-19. This CDR3 is CASSSTGGDSNQPQHF. The DNA for the CDR3 is TGTGCCAGCAGCTCGACAGGGGGTGATAGCAATCAGCCCCAGCATTTT.